Following are 19 T cell receptor beta chains from one sample sequenced in a study of blood T cell repertoires in COVID-19. The data were produced by immunoSEQ multiplex PCR, yet TCRdb's version contains in-frame clones alone and is incomplete. Among roughly 200,000 clones listed, roughly 77% were seen once. Sequencing used peripheral blood. These receptors originate from a woman aged 40 to 50 with COVID-19, enrolled during active disease.

The chain recombines TRBV6-1 with TRBJ1-3; D is unclear. V lost 2 bases and J 0 bases, leaving 11 bases between the germline ends. Germline V gene lookup returns CDR1 MNHNS and CDR2 SASEGT. This CDR3 contains 16 residues. The CDR3 DNA reads TGTGCCAGCAGTGAAATCGGCCGACTCTCTGGAAACACCATATATTTT. Its translation: CASSEIGRLSGNTIYF.

V is TRBV6-6 and J is TRBJ2-7, with D possibly TRBD1 on 5 matching bases. V shed 2 bases and J shed 5 bases, with 10 bases lying between them. CDR1 and CDR2 (germline): MNHNY, SVGAGI (reference sequence). CDR3 length equals 13 residues. The CDR3 coding sequence is TGTGCCAGCAGTTACATAGGGGTTAACGAGCAGTACTTC. Translated: CASSYIGVNEQYF.

This clone occurred once. The chain links TRBV3-1 (or the pseudogene TRBV3-2) to TRBJ1-6; TRBD1 matches at 7 bases. The CDR3 is 15 residues long. The germline gives CDR1 LGHDT, CDR2 YNNKEL (reference sequence). With 4 bases clipped from V and 8 bases from J, the junction kept 8 bases outside the gene matches. CDR3 in DNA: TGTGCCAGCAGCCGGGACAGCTTCGAGGATTCACCCCTCCACTTT. The encoded protein is CASSRDSFEDSPLHF.

The rearrangement links TRBV4-3 to TRBJ2-7; no firm D call. Germline V lookup: CDR1 LGHNA, CDR2 YSLEER. CDR3 length: 15 residues. Trimming pared 2 bases from V and 0 bases from J, leaving 11 bases between. CDR3 DNA sequence: TGCGCCAGCAGCCAATTCAATGACATCTCCTACGAGCAGTACTTC. Protein product: CASSQFNDISYEQYF.

The chain combines TRBV9 with TRBJ2-3; D ambiguous. Germline V lookup: CDR1 SGDLS, CDR2 YYNGEE. CDR3 size: 16 residues. Trimming left V 0 bases short and J 0 bases short, with 11 bases between. Here the CDR3 reads CASSVGADSSTDTQYF. The CDR3, as DNA: TGTGCCAGCAGCGTAGGTGCCGACTCTAGCACAGATACGCAGTATTTT.

The chain joins TRBV5-1 to TRBJ2-3, with 8 nucleotides matching TRBD2. CDR3 length equals 15 residues. CDR1 and CDR2 (germline): SGHRS, YFSETQ. V gave up 5 bases and J gave up 2 bases; unmatched junction bases: 7. CDR3 sequence: CASRTRGVNTDTQYF. As DNA, the CDR3 is TGCGCCAGCAGGACGCGGGGGGTAAACACAGATACGCAGTATTTT.

The rearrangement links TRBV2 to TRBJ1-1; TRBD1 aligns across 9 bases. The CDR3 totals 16 residues. The trim removed 4 bases at V and 1 base at J, leaving 7 bases unmatched. Germline V gene lookup returns CDR1 SNHLY and CDR2 FYNNEI. CDR3 sequence reads: CASSASTTGGNTEAFF. For the CDR3, the DNA is TGTGCCAGCAGTGCGTCGACGACAGGGGGGAACACTGAAGCTTTCTTT.

This rearrangement joins TRBV7-3 to TRBJ2-3; D is perhaps TRBD2 (6 bases). Germline V gene lookup returns CDR1 SGHTA and CDR2 FQGTGA. The CDR3 loop spans 15 amino acids. V lost 1 base and J 6 bases, leaving 14 bases between the germline ends. The CDR3 DNA follows: TGTGCCAGCAGCTTAAATCTAGATGGGGGGGATACGCAGTATTTT. Translating it yields CASSLNLDGGDTQYF.

The chain couples TRBV6-5 to TRBJ2-3, with 12 bases lining up with TRBD2. Germline V gives CDR1 MNHEY, CDR2 SVGAGI. The CDR3 is made up of 14 amino acids. V was pared by 7 bases and J by 3 bases, with 2 bases of the junction left unmatched. DNA of the CDR3: TGTGCCAGCAAACTAGCGGGGGGTACAGATACGCAGTATTTT. Translation gives CASKLAGGTDTQYF.

The CDR3 protein is CASSRTGDKANVLTF. In DNA form, the CDR3 reads TGTGCCAGCAGCCGTACAGGGGATAAGGCCAACGTCCTGACTTTC. The chain recombines TRBV7-6 with TRBJ2-6, with 7 bases lining up with TRBD1. This CDR3 region has 15 residues. Trimming at V came to 5 bases and at J to 6 bases, leaving 7 bases not matched to a gene. The germline V gene has CDR1 SGHVS and CDR2 FNYEAQ.

The chain employs TRBV9 and TRBJ2-1; perhaps TRBD2 as D (6 bases). Per germline, CDR1 SGDLS and CDR2 YYNGEE. This CDR3 is built from 16 residues. V was trimmed by 2 bases and J by 6 bases, leaving 18 bases between them. The DNA for the CDR3 is TGTGCCAGCAGCGTCTACGGAGGGTTAGGTGCCAATGAGCAGTTCTTC. This translates into CASSVYGGLGANEQFF.

This chain joins TRBV4-2 and TRBJ1-6; D not resolved. Per the germline V gene, CDR1 is LGHNA and CDR2 is YNFKEQ. CDR3 length equals 15 residues. The germline V and J ends were trimmed by 1 base and 6 bases, with 10 bases remaining between them. Here the CDR3 DNA reads TGTGCCAGCAGCCAAGGTCCAATCGGTAATTCACCCCTCCACTTT. Translating gives CASSQGPIGNSPLHF.

The rearrangement joins TRBV18 to TRBJ1-1; D call uncertain. The CDR3 has 14 amino acids. V was pared by 6 bases and J by 1 base, with 12 bases between. Germline loops: CDR1 KGHSH, CDR2 LQKENI. The CDR3 coding sequence is TGTGCCAGCTCCTTTCGGGGAGAGAACACTGAAGCTTTCTTT. Residues: CASSFRGENTEAFF.

The J gene is TRBJ1-6, the V gene TRBV6-2 or TRBV6-3; D is unresolved. In germline, CDR1 is MNHEY, CDR2 SVGEGT. Trimming stripped 4 bases from V and 9 bases from J, with 13 bases between. The CDR3 has 14 amino acids. The CDR3 coding sequence is TGTGCCAGCAGTTTGACTGCCGTTAGTTCACCCCTCCACTTT. This gives the protein CASSLTAVSSPLHF.

The chain is built from TRBV19 and TRBJ1-5; 9 nucleotides agree with TRBD1. Germline-derived CDR1 and CDR2 are LNHDA and SQIVND (reference sequence). V lost 7 bases and J lost 5; bases outside the gene matches: 9. The CDR3 loop spans 15 amino acids. In nucleotides, the CDR3 is TGTGCCAGTACCGCCGGGACAGGGCCATATCAGCCCCAGCATTTT. It specifies CASTAGTGPYQPQHF.

This clone has more than one count but fewer than ten. The J gene is TRBJ1-2, the V gene TRBV19; possible D gene TRBD1, 6 bases. V gave up 7 bases and J gave up 4 bases, with 19 bases separating them. The CDR3 is made up of 15 amino acids. CDR1 and CDR2 from the germline V gene are LNHDA and SQIVND (reference sequence). The CDR3 nucleotides are TGTGCCAGTAAAAAACAGGGAGAGACGAGCTATGGCTACACCTTC. Translation: CASKKQGETSYGYTF.

The chain carries TRBV7-9 and TRBJ2-7, with D perhaps TRBD1 (6 bases). CDR1 is SEHNR, CDR2 FQNEAQ, per germline (reference sequence). V gave up 5 bases and J gave up 1 base, with 18 bases separating them. The CDR3 has 16 amino acids. CDR3: CASSPPTERGSYEQYF. The CDR3, as DNA: TGTGCCAGCAGCCCACCTACGGAGAGGGGGTCCTACGAGCAGTACTTC.

This clone was seen more than once but under ten times. The V and J genes are TRBV7-2 and TRBJ1-2; D not certain. This CDR3 comprises 14 residues. Per the germline V gene, CDR1 is SGHTA and CDR2 is FQGNSA. Trimming took 3 bases from V and 3 from J, leaving 11 bases between them. Written as DNA, the CDR3 is TGTGCCAGCAGCTTTTGGCAGGAGGACTATGGCTACACCTTC. Its translation: CASSFWQEDYGYTF.

The chain is built from TRBV5-1 and TRBJ1-6; D is undetermined. The ends were cut back, 1 base at V and 7 bases at J, with 18 bases in the middle. CDR3 length equals 17 residues. Germline lookup yields CDR1 SGHRS and CDR2 YFSETQ. Here the CDR3 DNA reads TGCGCCAGCAGCTTGAGACGGCCCCGGGAATGGAATTCACCCCTCCACTTT. Amino acids: CASSLRRPREWNSPLHF.